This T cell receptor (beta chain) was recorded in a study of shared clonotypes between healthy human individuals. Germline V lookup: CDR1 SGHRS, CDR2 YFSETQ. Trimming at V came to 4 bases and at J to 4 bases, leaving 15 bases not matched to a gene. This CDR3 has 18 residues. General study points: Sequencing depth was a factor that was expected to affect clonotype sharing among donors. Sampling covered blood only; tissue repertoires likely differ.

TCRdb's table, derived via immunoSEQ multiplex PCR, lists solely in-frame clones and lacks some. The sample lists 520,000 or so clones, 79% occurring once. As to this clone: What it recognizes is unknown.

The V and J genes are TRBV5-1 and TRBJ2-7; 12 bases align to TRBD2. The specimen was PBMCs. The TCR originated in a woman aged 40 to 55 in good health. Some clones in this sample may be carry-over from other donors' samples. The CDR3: CASSPGLAGFRRFYEQYF. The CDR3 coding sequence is TGCGCCAGCAGCCCCGGACTAGCGGGGTTTCGGAGATTTTACGAGCAGTACTTC.